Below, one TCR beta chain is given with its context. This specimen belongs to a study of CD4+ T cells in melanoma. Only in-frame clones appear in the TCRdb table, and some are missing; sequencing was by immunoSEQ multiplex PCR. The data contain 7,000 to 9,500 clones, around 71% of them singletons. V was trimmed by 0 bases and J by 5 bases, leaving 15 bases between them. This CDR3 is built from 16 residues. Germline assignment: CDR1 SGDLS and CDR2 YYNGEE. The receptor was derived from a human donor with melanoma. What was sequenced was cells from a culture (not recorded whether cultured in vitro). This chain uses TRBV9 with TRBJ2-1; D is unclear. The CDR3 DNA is TGTGCCAGCAGCGTAGGCGATGTAGTAGGTCACAATGAGCAGTTCTTC. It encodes CASSVGDVVGHNEQFF.